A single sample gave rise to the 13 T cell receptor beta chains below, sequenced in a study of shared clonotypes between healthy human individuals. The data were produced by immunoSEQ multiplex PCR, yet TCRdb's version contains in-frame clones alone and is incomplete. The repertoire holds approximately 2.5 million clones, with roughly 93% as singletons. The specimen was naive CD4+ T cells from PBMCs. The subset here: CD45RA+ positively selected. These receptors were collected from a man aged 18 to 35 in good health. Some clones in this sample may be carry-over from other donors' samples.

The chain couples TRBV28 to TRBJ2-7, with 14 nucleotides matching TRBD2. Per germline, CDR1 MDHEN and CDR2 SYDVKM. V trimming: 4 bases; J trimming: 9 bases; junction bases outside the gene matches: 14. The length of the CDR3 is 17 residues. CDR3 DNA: TGTGCCAGCAGTTCGGGACTAGCGGGAGTGGGCTCCTCCGCGCAGTACTTC. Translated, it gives CASSSGLAGVGSSAQYF. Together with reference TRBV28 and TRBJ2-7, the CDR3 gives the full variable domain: DVKVTQSSRYLVKRTGEKVFLECVQDMDHENMFWYRQDPGLGLRLIYFSYDVKMKEKGDIPEGYSVSREKKERFSLILESASTNQTSMYLCASSSGLAGVGSSAQYFGPGTRLTVT.

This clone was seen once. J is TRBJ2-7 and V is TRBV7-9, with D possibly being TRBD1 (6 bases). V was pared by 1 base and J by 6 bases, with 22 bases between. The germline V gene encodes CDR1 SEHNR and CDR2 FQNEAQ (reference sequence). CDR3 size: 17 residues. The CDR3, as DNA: TGTGCCAGCAGCTTAGGCATCGGATGGACAGAGCTTCCCGAGCAGTACTTC. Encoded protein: CASSLGIGWTELPEQYF.

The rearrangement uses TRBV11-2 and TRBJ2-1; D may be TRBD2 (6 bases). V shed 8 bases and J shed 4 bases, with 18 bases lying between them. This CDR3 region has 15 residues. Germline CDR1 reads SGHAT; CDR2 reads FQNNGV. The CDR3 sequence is CASQTRAEGYNEQFF. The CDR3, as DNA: TGTGCCAGCCAAACCCGGGCGGAGGGTTACAATGAGCAGTTCTTC.

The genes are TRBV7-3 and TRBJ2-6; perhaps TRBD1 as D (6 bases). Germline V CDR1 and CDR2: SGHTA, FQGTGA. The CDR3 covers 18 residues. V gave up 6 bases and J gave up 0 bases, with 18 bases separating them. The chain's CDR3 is CASSISQGYASGANVLTF. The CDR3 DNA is TGTGCCAGCAGTATTTCACAGGGTTATGCCTCTGGGGCCAACGTCCTGACTTTC.

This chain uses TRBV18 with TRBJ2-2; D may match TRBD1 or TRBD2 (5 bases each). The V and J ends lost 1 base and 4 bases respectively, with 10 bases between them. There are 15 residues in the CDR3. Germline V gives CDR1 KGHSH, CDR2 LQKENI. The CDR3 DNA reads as TGTGCCAGCTCACCACGGGCAGGGAGCACCGGGGAGCTGTTTTTT. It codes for CASSPRAGSTGELFF. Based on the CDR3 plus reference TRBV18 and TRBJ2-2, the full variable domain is NAGVMQNPRHLVRRRGQEARLRCSPMKGHSHVYWYRQLPEEGLKFMVYLQKENIIDESGMPKERFSAEFPKEGPSILRIQQVVRGDSAAYFCASSPRAGSTGELFFGEGSRLTVL.

The CDR3 here is CASSAMDGNTEAFF. DNA of the CDR3: TGTGCCAGCTCAGCAATGGACGGTAACACTGAAGCTTTCTTT. The gene calls are TRBV18 and TRBJ1-1; D gene ambiguous. Deletions cut 5 bases from V and 2 bases from J, with 12 bases between. CDR3 size: 14 residues. The germline V gene encodes CDR1 KGHSH and CDR2 LQKENI.

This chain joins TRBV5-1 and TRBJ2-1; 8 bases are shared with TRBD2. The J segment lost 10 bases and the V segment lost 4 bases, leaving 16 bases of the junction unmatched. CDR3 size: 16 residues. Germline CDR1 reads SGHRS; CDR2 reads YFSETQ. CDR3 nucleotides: TGCGCCAGCAGCGTCCCATTAGCGGGGAATGCAGGAGAGCAGTTCTTC. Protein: CASSVPLAGNAGEQFF. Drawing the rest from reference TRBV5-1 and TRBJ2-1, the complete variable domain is KAGVTQTPRYLIKTRGQQVTLSCSPISGHRSVSWYQQTPGQGLQFLFEYFSETQRNKGNFPGRFSGRQFSNSRSEMNVSTLELGDSALYLCASSVPLAGNAGEQFFGPGTRLTVL.

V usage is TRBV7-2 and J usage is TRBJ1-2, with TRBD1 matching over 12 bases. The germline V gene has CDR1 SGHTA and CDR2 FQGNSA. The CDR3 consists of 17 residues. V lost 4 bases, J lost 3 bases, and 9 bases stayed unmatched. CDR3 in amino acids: CASSYGTGGGFDYGYTF. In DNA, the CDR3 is TGTGCCAGCAGCTATGGGACAGGGGGCGGGTTCGACTATGGCTACACCTTC. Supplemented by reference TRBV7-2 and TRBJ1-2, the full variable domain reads GAGVSQSPSNKVTEKGKDVELRCDPISGHTALYWYRQSLGQGLEFLIYFQGNSAPDKSGLPSDRFSAERTGGSVSTLTIQRTQQEDSAVYLCASSYGTGGGFDYGYTFGSGTRLTVV.

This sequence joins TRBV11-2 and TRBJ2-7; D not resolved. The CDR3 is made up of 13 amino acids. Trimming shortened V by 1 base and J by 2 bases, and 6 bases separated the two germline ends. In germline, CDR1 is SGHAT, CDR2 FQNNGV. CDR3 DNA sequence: TGTGCCAGCAGCTTAGGGCTACCCTACGAGCAGTACTTC. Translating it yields CASSLGLPYEQYF. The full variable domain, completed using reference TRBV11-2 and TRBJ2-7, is EAGVAQSPRYKIIEKRQSVAFWCNPISGHATLYWYQQILGQGPKLLIQFQNNGVVDDSQLPKDRFSAERLKGVDSTLKIQPAKLEDSAVYLCASSLGLPYEQYFGPGTRLTVT.

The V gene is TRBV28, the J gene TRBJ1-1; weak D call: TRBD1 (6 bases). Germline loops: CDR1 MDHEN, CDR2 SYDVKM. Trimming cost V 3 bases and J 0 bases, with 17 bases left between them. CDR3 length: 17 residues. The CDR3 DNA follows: TGTGCCAGCAGTTTCCCCGGGACAAGATACCTGAACACTGAAGCTTTCTTT. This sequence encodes CASSFPGTRYLNTEAFF. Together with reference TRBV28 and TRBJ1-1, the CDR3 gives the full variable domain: DVKVTQSSRYLVKRTGEKVFLECVQDMDHENMFWYRQDPGLGLRLIYFSYDVKMKEKGDIPEGYSVSREKKERFSLILESASTNQTSMYLCASSFPGTRYLNTEAFFGQGTRLTVV.

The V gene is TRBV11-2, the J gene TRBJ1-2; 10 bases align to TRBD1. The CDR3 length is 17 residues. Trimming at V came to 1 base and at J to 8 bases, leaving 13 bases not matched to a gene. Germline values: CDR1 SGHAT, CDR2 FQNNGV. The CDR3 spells CASSLGPGQGTYYGYTF. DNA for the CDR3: TGTGCCAGCAGCTTAGGCCCGGGACAGGGGACTTATTACGGCTACACCTTC.

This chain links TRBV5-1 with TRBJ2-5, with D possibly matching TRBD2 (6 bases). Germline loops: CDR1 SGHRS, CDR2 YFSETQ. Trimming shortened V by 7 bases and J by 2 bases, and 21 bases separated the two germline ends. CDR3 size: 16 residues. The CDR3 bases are TGCGCCAGCCGGCGCGGGGCAGCGGGCCCACAAGAGACCCAGTACTTC. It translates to CASRRGAAGPQETQYF.

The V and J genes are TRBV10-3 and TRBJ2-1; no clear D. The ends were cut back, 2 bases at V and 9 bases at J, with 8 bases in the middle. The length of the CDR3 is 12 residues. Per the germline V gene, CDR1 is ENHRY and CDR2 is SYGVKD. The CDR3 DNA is TGTGCCATCAGTGAGCCGGCTACTGAGCAGTTCTTC. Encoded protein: CAISEPATEQFF.